This passage covers 30 T cell receptor beta chains from one sample sequenced in a study of blood T cells in healthy people across ages. It was with a sample-barcoded 5' primer and a J-beta primer mix that a second PCR of roughly 6 to 12 cycles was run. TCRdb fed the 5' RACE reads into MiXCR, producing one record per CDR3 protein. Of fewer than 1.5 million distinct CDR3 sequences in the sample, around 39% were seen once. Specimen: blood. All receptors come from a woman under 30 in good health.

This clonotype turned up a few times. V and J are TRBV3-1 and TRBJ2-7, with 12 bases matching TRBD2. The DNA end is a closer match to TRBJ2-5, so the J assignment may be wrong. The CDR3 spans 16 residues. CDR1 is LGHDT, CDR2 YNNKEL, per germline (reference sequence). For the CDR3, the DNA is TGTGCCAGCGGGACCTCCGGGACTAGCGGGTCGGAGACCCAGTACTTC. It yields the protein CASGTSGTSGSETQYF.

This clonotype was picked up a small number of times. The chain joins TRBV28 to TRBJ2-7, with D possibly TRBD2 on 6 matching bases. The CDR3 runs 16 residues. Germline loops: CDR1 MDHEN, CDR2 SYDVKM. V lost 3 bases and J 0 bases, leaving 15 bases between the germline ends. Written as DNA, the CDR3 is TGTGCCAGCAGTTTGGGGGGACTGCCGAGCTCCTACGAGCAGTACTTC. This translates into CASSLGGLPSSYEQYF.

The CDR3: CASSYIAGGLDTQYF. The CDR3 region has the DNA TGTGCCAGCAGTTACATCGCGGGGGGGCTCGATACGCAGTATTTT. The V call is TRBV6-5, the J call TRBJ2-3; TRBD2 matches at 9 bases. The length of the CDR3 is 15 residues. Germline V gene lookup returns CDR1 MNHEY and CDR2 SVGAGI. The ends lost 2 bases at V and 6 bases at J; junction bases unmatched: 6.

The V and J genes are TRBV9 and TRBJ2-5, with 14 bases aligning to TRBD2. V gave up 4 bases and J gave up 3 bases; unmatched junction bases: 5. Germline assignment: CDR1 SGDLS and CDR2 YYNGEE. This CDR3 comprises 16 residues. This CDR3 reads CASSIPGLAGEETQYF. Written as DNA, the CDR3 is TGTGCCAGCAGCATTCCGGGACTAGCGGGGGAAGAGACCCAGTACTTC.

This clonotype has just a few counts. The chain couples TRBV20-1 to TRBJ2-3; TRBD2 matches at 11 bases. Trimming removed 5 bases from V and 2 bases from J; junction bases left unmatched: 9. Per germline, CDR1 DFQATT and CDR2 SNEGSKA (reference sequence). This CDR3 comprises 16 residues. Here the CDR3 DNA reads TGCAGTGCTCGTCCTAGCGGGAGGAAACACACAGATACGCAGTATTTT. Residues: CSARPSGRKHTDTQYF.

This clonotype has only a few counts. The CDR3 here is CASSQVAGEGSPLHF. CDR3 coding DNA: TGCGCCAGCAGCCAAGTGGCAGGGGAAGGATCACCCCTCCACTTT. The chain recombines TRBV4-1 with TRBJ1-6, with D possibly matching TRBD1 (6 bases). V was clipped by 1 base and J by 10 bases, with 14 bases between them. Germline V gives CDR1 MGHRA, CDR2 YSYEKL. The CDR3 is 15 amino acids.

The rearrangement joins TRBV10-3 to TRBJ2-1, with 7 bases aligning to TRBD2. Germline loops: CDR1 ENHRY, CDR2 SYGVKD. The CDR3 runs to 13 residues. J lost 5 bases, V lost 11 bases, and 9 bases had no gene match. The CDR3 DNA reads TGTGCCTGTACGGGGGAGGGCGACAATGAGCAGTTCTTC. The encoded protein is CACTGEGDNEQFF.

With regard to this clonotype: The junction departs from the called germline gene at one end, perhaps through a read error. This chain joins TRBV20-1 and TRBJ2-1, with TRBD1 as a possible D gene (5 bases). The CDR3 is made up of 12 amino acids. Germline V gene data show CDR1 as DFQATT and CDR2 as SNEGSKA (reference sequence). CDR3: CSARGRYDEQFF. Written as DNA, the CDR3 is TGCAGTGCTAGGGGGCGCTACGATGAGCAGTTCTTC.

V usage is TRBV3-1 and J usage is TRBJ2-4; weak D call: TRBD1 (5 bases). Matching the DNA end better, TRBJ2-5 makes the J call doubtful. Germline V lookup: CDR1 LGHDT, CDR2 YNNKEL (reference sequence). The CDR3 length is 18 residues. The CDR3 protein is CASSQDLWGTGLEETQYF. The DNA of the CDR3 is TGTGCCAGCAGCCAAGATCTATGGGGCACAGGTTTGGAAGAGACCCAGTACTTC.

This clonotype was observed a few times. The V and J genes are TRBV4-1 and TRBJ1-2, with TRBD1 matching 7 bases. This CDR3 spans 16 amino acids. The germline V gene encodes CDR1 MGHRA and CDR2 YSYEKL. The J segment lost 6 bases and the V segment lost 2 bases, leaving 12 bases of the junction unmatched. In nucleotides, the CDR3 is TGCGCCAGCAGCCAAACTCCCCGCATAGGGGGCGATGGCTACACCTTC. Translating gives CASSQTPRIGGDGYTF.

The chain combines TRBV28 with TRBJ2-5; D tentatively reads TRBD1 or TRBD2 (5 bases each). V was shortened by 4 bases and J by 2 bases, with 8 bases between the two germline ends. Germline V gives CDR1 MDHEN, CDR2 SYDVKM. This CDR3 comprises 13 residues. The CDR3 coding sequence is TGTGCCAGCAGTTGGTGGGGGCAAGAGACCCAGTACTTC. Amino acid sequence: CASSWWGQETQYF.

The chain links TRBV18 to TRBJ1-1; no reliable D call. Germline CDR1 is KGHSH and CDR2 is LQKENI. V lost 3 bases and J 7 bases, leaving 15 bases between the germline ends. The CDR3 loop spans 14 amino acids. CDR3 sequence reads: CASSPTLDLGEAFF. CDR3 nucleotides: TGTGCCAGCTCACCGACACTAGATCTTGGTGAAGCTTTCTTT.

This clonotype occurred once. The chain is built from TRBV9 and TRBJ2-2, with D maybe TRBD1 (6 bases). V dropped 1 base and J dropped 4 bases, with 23 bases sitting between them. The CDR3 runs to 19 residues. Germline values: CDR1 SGDLS, CDR2 YYNGEE. Here the CDR3 reads CASSVLGGRTADSTGELFF. DNA for the CDR3: TGTGCCAGCAGCGTATTAGGGGGTCGGACAGCTGATTCCACCGGGGAGCTGTTTTTT.

The chain carries TRBV12-5 and TRBJ1-4, with D unclear. CDR1 is LGHNT and CDR2 is FRNRAP in the germline V gene. The CDR3 sequence is 15 residues long. Trimming cost V 0 bases and J 4 bases, with 9 bases left between them. As DNA, the CDR3 is TGTGCTAGTGGTTTGGTACAGACCGGTAATGAAAAACTGTTTTTT. Its translation: CASGLVQTGNEKLFF.

The CDR3 is CASSEFETVSPYEQYF. CDR3 DNA: TGTGCCAGCAGTGAATTTGAGACAGTTTCCCCCTACGAGCAGTACTTC. The chain has TRBV6-1 and TRBJ2-4; D is perhaps TRBD1 (5 bases). The J call may be in error: the DNA end matches TRBJ2-7 better. The CDR3 spans 16 residues. Per germline, CDR1 MNHNS and CDR2 SASEGT.

DNA of the CDR3: TGCGCCAGCAGCCTCGCGGGGGCAGCTAAGACCTACGAGCAGTACTTC. Amino acid sequence: CASSLAGAAKTYEQYF. V and J are TRBV4-1 and TRBJ2-7; D may be TRBD2 (7 bases). Germline V gene data show CDR1 as MGHRA and CDR2 as YSYEKL. The CDR3 is made up of 16 amino acids. V was clipped by 4 bases and J by 2 bases, with 18 bases between them.

V gene TRBV30 combines with J gene TRBJ1-2; D unclear. CDR1 is GTSNPN, CDR2 SVGIG, per germline (reference sequence). The CDR3 is 13 amino acids. V was trimmed by 2 bases and J by 0 bases, leaving 7 bases between them. The CDR3: CAWSPSSNYGYTF. DNA of the CDR3: TGTGCCTGGAGTCCATCCTCTAACTATGGCTACACCTTC.

This clonotype was detected only a few times. This chain uses TRBV14 with TRBJ2-7; D ambiguous. Germline V gives CDR1 SGHDN, CDR2 FVKESK. V shed 1 base and J shed 5 bases, with 15 bases lying between them. The CDR3 loop spans 15 amino acids. The CDR3 reads CASSQGLSTAHEQYF. CDR3 in DNA: TGTGCCAGCAGCCAAGGCCTATCCACCGCCCACGAGCAGTACTTC.

The chain joins TRBV27 to TRBJ2-3, with 9 positions matching TRBD2. V gave up 7 bases and J gave up 8 bases; unmatched junction bases: 10. The germline gives CDR1 MNHEY, CDR2 SMNVEV (reference sequence). The CDR3 totals 14 residues. CDR3 DNA: TGTGCCAGCATGGCGGGGGGGCCCGTGGGTACGCAGTATTTT. The encoded protein is CASMAGGPVGTQYF.

The J gene is TRBJ2-2, the V gene TRBV15, with a weak D call TRBD1 (6 bases). Germline V gene lookup returns CDR1 LNHNV and CDR2 YYDKDF (reference sequence). The CDR3 totals 14 residues. V was shortened by 0 bases and J by 4 bases, with 6 bases between the two germline ends. CDR3 residues: CATSRDRGTGELFF. In DNA form, the CDR3 reads TGTGCCACCAGCAGAGACAGGGGCACCGGGGAGCTGTTTTTT.

To note about this clonotype: One end of the junction fails to match germline, which may point to a read error. V usage is TRBV4-1 and J usage is TRBJ2-3; D unclear. This CDR3 comprises 13 residues. Germline V gives CDR1 MGHRA, CDR2 YSYEKL. CDR3 DNA sequence: TGCGCCAGCAGCCAGACTCTCTTGGCTACGCGGTATTTT. Translated: CASSQTLLATRYF.

The chain recombines TRBV2 with TRBJ1-1; D not resolved. CDR1 SNHLY and CDR2 FYNNEI come from the germline V gene. Trimming removed 9 bases from V and 0 bases from J, with 14 bases in between. This CDR3 has 14 amino acids. DNA for the CDR3: TGTGCCAGGATCGATAGGACCGTGAACACTGAAGCTTTCTTT. It encodes CARIDRTVNTEAFF.

J is TRBJ1-1 and V is TRBV2; no reliable D call. The germline V and J ends were trimmed by 5 bases and 5 bases, with 15 bases remaining between them. The CDR3 has 14 residues. Germline V gene lookup returns CDR1 SNHLY and CDR2 FYNNEI. Written as DNA, the CDR3 is TGTGCCAGCAGTACGACGCCTTCGAATACTGAAGCTTTCTTT. Its protein product is CASSTTPSNTEAFF.

The genes are TRBV20-1 and TRBJ1-2; D might be TRBD1 (6 bases). V was cut by 2 bases and J by 3 bases, with 19 bases left in between. CDR1 and CDR2 from the germline V gene are DFQATT and SNEGSKA (reference sequence). The CDR3 extends over 16 amino acids. The CDR3 DNA reads TGCAGTGCTAGACCCTCAGGGGCAAAGGAACACTATGGCTACACCTTC. The encoded protein is CSARPSGAKEHYGYTF.

The CDR3 nucleotides are TGCGCCAGCAGCTTGGGGACTCCCGCCAATGAGCAGTTCTTC. Protein product: CASSLGTPANEQFF. The V gene is TRBV5-1, the J gene TRBJ2-1; a weak D match, TRBD2 (5 bases). Trimming pared 0 bases from V and 6 bases from J, leaving 10 bases between. The V gene's germline CDR1 is SGHRS and CDR2 YFSETQ. This CDR3 has 14 residues.

This clonotype has a handful of counts. The chain combines TRBV27 with TRBJ2-7; a possible D gene is TRBD1 (5 bases). The CDR3 is 16 residues long. Germline V lookup: CDR1 MNHEY, CDR2 SMNVEV (reference sequence). The germline V and J ends were trimmed by 2 bases and 3 bases, with 17 bases remaining between them. The CDR3 bases are TGTGCCAGCAGTTTAGGGGCTCAACCACTAATCTACGAGCAGTACTTC. Translating gives CASSLGAQPLIYEQYF.

This clonotype was seen only a few times. V is TRBV6-5 and J is TRBJ2-5, with 9 positions matching TRBD1. The CDR3 sequence is 14 residues long. V was pared by 10 bases and J by 3 bases, with 9 bases of the junction left unmatched. CDR1 MNHEY and CDR2 SVGAGI come from the germline V gene. As DNA, the CDR3 is TGTGCCACCGCGAAGGGACAGGGCAAAGAGACCCAGTACTTC. Translation: CATAKGQGKETQYF.

The CDR3 DNA reads TGCGCCAGCAGCCAAGTGGCTAATGAAAAACTGTTTTTT. The encoded protein is CASSQVANEKLFF. The chain couples TRBV4-3 to TRBJ1-4; no definite D call. Germline loops: CDR1 LGHNA, CDR2 YSLEER. V was clipped by 1 base and J by 3 bases, with 3 bases between them. The CDR3 consists of 13 residues.

This clonotype turned up a few times. The chain is built from TRBV6-2 or TRBV6-3 and TRBJ2-7; 13 bases agree with TRBD2. The V gene end was trimmed by 6 bases and the J gene end by 4 bases; junction bases not matched to a gene: 9. The length of the CDR3 is 16 residues. The germline CDR1 and CDR2 sequences are MNHEY and SVGEGT. The CDR3 loop is CASSPPPGLAGYEQYF. DNA of the CDR3: TGTGCCAGCAGCCCGCCACCGGGACTAGCGGGATACGAGCAGTACTTC.

The chain combines TRBV5-4 with TRBJ1-6; D ambiguous. The CDR3 is 13 residues long. Trimming cost V 0 bases and J 8 bases, with 6 bases left between them. The germline CDR1 and CDR2 sequences are SGHNT and YYREEE (reference sequence). Here the CDR3 reads CASSLGVDSPLHF. Here the CDR3 DNA reads TGTGCCAGCAGCTTGGGGGTTGATTCACCCCTCCACTTT.